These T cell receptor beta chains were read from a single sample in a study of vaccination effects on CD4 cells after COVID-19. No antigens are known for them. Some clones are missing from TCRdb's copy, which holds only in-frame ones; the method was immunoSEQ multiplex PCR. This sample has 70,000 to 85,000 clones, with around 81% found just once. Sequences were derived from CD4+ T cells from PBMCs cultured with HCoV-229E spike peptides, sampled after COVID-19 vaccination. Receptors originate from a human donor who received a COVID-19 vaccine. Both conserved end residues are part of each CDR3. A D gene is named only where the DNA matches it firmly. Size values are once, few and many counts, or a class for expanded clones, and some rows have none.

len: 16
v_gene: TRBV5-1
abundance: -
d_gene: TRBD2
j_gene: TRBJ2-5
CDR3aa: CASSPITSGVAETQYF
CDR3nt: TGCGCCAGCAGCCCCATCACTAGCGGGGTTGCCGAGACCCAGTACTTC

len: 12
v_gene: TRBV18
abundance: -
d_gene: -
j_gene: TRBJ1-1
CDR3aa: CASSPGRTEAFF
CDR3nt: TGTGCCAGCTCACCAGGGCGCACTGAAGCTTTCTTT

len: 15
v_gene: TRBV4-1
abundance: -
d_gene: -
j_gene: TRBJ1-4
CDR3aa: CASSPLVSAIEKLFF
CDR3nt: TGCGCCAGCAGCCCACTTGTTTCCGCAATAGAAAAACTGTTTTTT

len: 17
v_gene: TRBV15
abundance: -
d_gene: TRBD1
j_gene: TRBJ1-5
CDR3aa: CATSRHGTGYSNQPQHF
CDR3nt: TGTGCCACCAGCAGACACGGGACAGGTTATAGCAATCAGCCCCAGCATTTT

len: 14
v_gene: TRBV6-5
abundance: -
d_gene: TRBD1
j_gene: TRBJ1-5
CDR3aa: CASRATGDGQPQHF
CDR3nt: TGTGCCAGCAGAGCTACAGGGGACGGTCAGCCCCAGCATTTT

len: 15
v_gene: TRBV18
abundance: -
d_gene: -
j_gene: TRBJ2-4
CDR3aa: CASQLNRDAKNIQYF
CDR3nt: TGTGCCAGCCAACTCAACAGGGATGCCAAAAACATTCAGTACTTC

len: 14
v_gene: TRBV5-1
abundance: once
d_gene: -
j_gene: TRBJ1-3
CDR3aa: CASSPDSSGNTIYF
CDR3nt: TGCGCCAGCAGCCCGGACAGCTCTGGAAACACCATATATTTT

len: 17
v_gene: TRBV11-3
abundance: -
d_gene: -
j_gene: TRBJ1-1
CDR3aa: CASIRTPRVGDNTEAFF
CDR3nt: TGTGCCAGCATCCGAACGCCGCGGGTCGGGGACAACACTGAAGCTTTCTTT

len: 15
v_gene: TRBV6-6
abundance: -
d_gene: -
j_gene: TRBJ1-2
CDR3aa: CASSYSAGPANGYTF
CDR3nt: TGTGCCAGCAGTTACTCGGCAGGACCCGCGAATGGCTACACCTTC

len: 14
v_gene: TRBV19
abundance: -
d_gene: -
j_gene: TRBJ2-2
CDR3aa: CASSIWTNTGELFF
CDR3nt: TGTGCCAGTAGTATTTGGACGAACACCGGGGAGCTGTTTTTT

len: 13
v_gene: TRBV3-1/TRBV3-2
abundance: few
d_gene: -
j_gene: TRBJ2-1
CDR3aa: CASSQGNIVQQFF
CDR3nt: TGTGCCAGCAGCCAGGGGAACATTGTGCAGCAGTTCTTC

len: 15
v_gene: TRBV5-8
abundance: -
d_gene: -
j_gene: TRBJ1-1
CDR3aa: CASSLQEVPNTEAFF
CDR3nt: TGTGCCAGCAGCTTGCAAGAAGTTCCGAACACTGAAGCTTTCTTT

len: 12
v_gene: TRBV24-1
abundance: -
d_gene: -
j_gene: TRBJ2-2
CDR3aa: CATGENTGELFF
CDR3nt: TGTGCCACCGGCGAGAACACCGGGGAGCTGTTTTTT

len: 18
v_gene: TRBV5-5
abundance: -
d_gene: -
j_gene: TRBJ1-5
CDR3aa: CASSADRDTRTGNQPQHF
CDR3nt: TGTGCCAGCAGCGCGGACCGGGACACAAGGACGGGCAATCAGCCCCAGCATTTT

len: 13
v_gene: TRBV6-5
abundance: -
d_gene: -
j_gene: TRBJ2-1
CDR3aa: CASSYPNTNEQFF
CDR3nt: TGTGCCAGCAGTTACCCCAACACCAATGAGCAGTTCTTC

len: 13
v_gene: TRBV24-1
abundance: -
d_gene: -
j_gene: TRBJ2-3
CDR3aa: CATSDLYTDTQYF
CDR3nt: TGTGCCACCAGTGATTTGTATACAGATACGCAGTATTTT